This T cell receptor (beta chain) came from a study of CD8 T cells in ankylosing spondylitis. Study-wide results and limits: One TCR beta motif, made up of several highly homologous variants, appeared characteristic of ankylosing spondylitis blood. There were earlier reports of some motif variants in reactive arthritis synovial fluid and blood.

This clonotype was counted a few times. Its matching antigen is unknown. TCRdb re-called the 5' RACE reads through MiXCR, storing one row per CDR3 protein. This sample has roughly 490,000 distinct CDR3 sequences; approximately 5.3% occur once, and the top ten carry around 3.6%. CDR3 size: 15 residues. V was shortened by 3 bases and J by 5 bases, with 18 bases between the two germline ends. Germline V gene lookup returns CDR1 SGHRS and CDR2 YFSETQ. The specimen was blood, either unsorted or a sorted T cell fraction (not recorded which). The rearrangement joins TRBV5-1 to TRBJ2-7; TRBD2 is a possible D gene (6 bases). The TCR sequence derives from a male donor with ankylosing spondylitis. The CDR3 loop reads CASSSGPGTPNEQYF. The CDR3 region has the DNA TGCGCCAGCAGCTCGGGCCCCGGGACTCCGAACGAGCAGTACTTC.